Listed here are 21 T cell receptor beta chains from one sample, sequenced in a study of response to subunit inactivated influenza vaccine. TCRdb re-derived calls from the RT-PCR reads in MiXCR, one entry per CDR3 protein. Among just under 550,000 distinct CDR3 sequences, approximately 24% were seen once, and the ten largest hold around 2.8%. These same records also appear under a second study, on T cells expressing NK-cell markers. This second study notes: Researchers built TCR beta cDNA using 5'RACE template switching with UMIs.

This specimen was CD4+ T cells sorted from PBMCs, taken 12 days after vaccination. These receptors originate from a man in his forties or fifties who received an inactivated influenza vaccine.

The gene calls are TRBV7-2 and TRBJ1-3; no firm D call. In germline, CDR1 is SGHTA, CDR2 FQGNSA. Trimming removed 4 bases from V and 2 bases from J, with 6 bases in between. This CDR3 spans 13 amino acids. The CDR3 protein is CASSSLPGNTIYF. The DNA of the CDR3 is TGTGCCAGCAGCTCCTTGCCTGGAAACACCATATATTTT.

A few counts support this clonotype. This chain uses TRBV7-2 with TRBJ2-1, with a possible D match to TRBD1 (5 bases). The CDR3 is 15 residues long. Germline V gene data show CDR1 as SGHTA and CDR2 as FQGNSA. Trimming stripped 1 base from V and 3 bases from J, with 10 bases between. The CDR3 is CASSLVVGVYNEQFF. The CDR3 DNA reads as TGTGCCAGCAGCTTAGTTGTAGGGGTCTACAATGAGCAGTTCTTC.

This clonotype was counted only a few times. The chain recombines TRBV7-8 with TRBJ2-6; 10 bases fit TRBD1. CDR3 length: 18 amino acids. Germline V gene lookup returns CDR1 SGHVS and CDR2 FQNEAQ. The J segment lost 1 base and the V segment lost 3 bases, leaving 6 bases of the junction unmatched. DNA of the CDR3: TGTGCCAGCAGCTTCAGGACAGGGGGTCGATCTGGGGCCAACGTCCTGACTTTC. This gives the protein CASSFRTGGRSGANVLTF.

The V and J genes are TRBV4-3 and TRBJ2-4; 12 nucleotides match TRBD2. The CDR3 has 18 amino acids. V shed 1 base, J shed 2 bases, and the junction held 6 bases outside the gene matches. CDR1 is LGHNA and CDR2 is YSLEER in the germline V gene. CDR3: CASSQGTSGEPTKNIQYF. The CDR3 DNA follows: TGCGCCAGCAGCCAAGGGACTAGCGGGGAGCCGACCAAAAACATTCAGTACTTC.

The V gene is TRBV11-2, the J gene TRBJ2-5; 8 positions match TRBD1. This CDR3 is built from 16 residues. Germline V gene lookup returns CDR1 SGHAT and CDR2 FQNNGV. The J segment lost 5 bases and the V segment lost 0 bases, leaving 8 bases of the junction unmatched. Written as DNA, the CDR3 is TGTGCCAGCAGCTTAGAGCATGGCAGGGGGCATGAGACCCAGTACTTC. Its translation is CASSLEHGRGHETQYF.

The chain links TRBV18 to TRBJ2-3, with 12 bases identical to TRBD1. The V gene end was trimmed by 5 bases and the J gene end by 3 bases; junction bases not matched to a gene: 9. The germline CDR1 and CDR2 sequences are KGHSH and LQKENI. The CDR3 runs to 17 residues. The CDR3 sequence is CASSIPQGQGATDTQYF. CDR3 DNA sequence: TGTGCCAGCTCAATTCCCCAGGGACAGGGGGCGACAGATACGCAGTATTTT.

In its sample, this clonotype was seen a few times. The chain employs TRBV2 and TRBJ2-5; TRBD1 might be the D (6 bases). The CDR3 has 14 amino acids. The V and J ends lost 1 base and 11 bases respectively, with 17 bases between them. The germline V gene has CDR1 SNHLY and CDR2 FYNNEI. The CDR3 region is CASSEGKQKGVQYF. In DNA form, the CDR3 reads TGTGCCAGCAGTGAAGGCAAACAGAAGGGGGTACAGTACTTC. The complete variable domain, with remaining parts taken from reference TRBV2 and TRBJ2-5, reads EPEVTQTPSHQVTQMGQEVILRCVPISNHLYFYWYRQILGQKVEFLVSFYNNEISEKSEIFDDQFSVERPDGSNFTLKIRSTKLEDSAMYFCASSEGKQKGVQYFGPGTRLLVL.

This clonotype has ten or more counts. This chain uses TRBV5-1 with TRBJ2-7, with D unresolved. Looked up from germline, CDR1 is SGHRS and CDR2 is YFSETQ. V lost 2 bases and J lost 4, with 7 bases in between. The CDR3 covers 12 residues. CDR3 residues: CASSFNQYEQYF. Here the CDR3 DNA reads TGCGCCAGCAGCTTCAACCAATACGAGCAGTACTTC.

This clonotype was recorded many times. This rearrangement joins TRBV7-2 to TRBJ2-7; 9 bases match TRBD1. The CDR3 has 14 residues. Germline V gives CDR1 SGHTA, CDR2 FQGNSA. V gave up 3 bases and J gave up 6 bases; unmatched junction bases: 6. The CDR3 is CASSFDRGYFEQYF. The DNA for the CDR3 is TGTGCCAGCAGCTTTGACAGGGGGTACTTCGAGCAGTACTTC.

The chain has TRBV6-1 and TRBJ2-3; 7 nucleotides agree with TRBD2. Losses at the gene ends were 5 bases for V and 2 bases for J; bases not matched to a gene: 4. CDR1 and CDR2 (germline): MNHNS, SASEGT. This CDR3 is built from 14 residues. CDR3 in amino acids: CASSTGLDTDTQYF. The CDR3 DNA sequence: TGTGCCAGCAGTACAGGACTAGACACAGATACGCAGTATTTT.

CDR3 loop: CASSVSSGANEQFF. Here the CDR3 DNA reads TGTGCCAGCAGCGTGTCTAGCGGGGCCAATGAGCAGTTCTTC. V is TRBV9 and J is TRBJ2-1; 9 bases agree with TRBD2. Germline V gene sequence: CDR1 SGDLS, CDR2 YYNGEE. The V segment lost 2 bases and the J segment 6 bases; nucleotides outside the gene matches: 3. The CDR3 is made up of 14 amino acids. The variable domain in full, with the rest retrieved from reference TRBV9 and TRBJ2-1, is DSGVTQTPKHLITATGQRVTLRCSPRSGDLSVYWYQQSLDQGLQFLIQYYNGEERAKGNILERFSAQQFPDLHSELNLSSLELGDSALYFCASSVSSGANEQFFGPGTRLTVL.

This clonotype was recorded a few times. The V gene is TRBV11-2, the J gene TRBJ2-3; D is uncertain. The CDR3 is made up of 15 amino acids. The V end lost 1 base, the J end lost 2 bases, and 10 bases lay between the germline ends. Germline-derived CDR1 and CDR2 are SGHAT and FQNNGV. CDR3 in amino acids: CASSLGSDATDTQYF. The CDR3 nucleotides read TGTGCCAGCAGCTTAGGATCTGACGCCACAGATACGCAGTATTTT.

Remarks on this clonotype: A much more abundant neighbour one base away suggests this may be a read error. The CDR3 here is CSVEDLWSGGTDTQSF. CDR3 nucleotide sequence: TGCAGCGTTGAAGATCTTTGGAGCGGGGGCACAGATACGCAGTCTTTT. This sequence joins TRBV29-1 and TRBJ2-3; 8 bases line up with TRBD2. The V gene's germline CDR1 is SQVTM and CDR2 ANQGSEA. This CDR3 spans 16 amino acids.

Ten or more counts support this clonotype. The chain joins TRBV28 to TRBJ1-5; no firm D call. The germline V gene has CDR1 MDHEN and CDR2 SYDVKM. Trimming cost V 5 bases and J 2 bases, with 10 bases left between them. The CDR3 extends over 14 amino acids. The CDR3 here is CASSPPSRNQPQHF. In DNA form, the CDR3 reads TGTGCCAGCAGTCCACCCTCCCGCAATCAGCCCCAGCATTTT. The variable domain in full, completed from reference TRBV28 and TRBJ1-5, reads DVKVTQSSRYLVKRTGEKVFLECVQDMDHENMFWYRQDPGLGLRLIYFSYDVKMKEKGDIPEGYSVSREKKERFSLILESASTNQTSMYLCASSPPSRNQPQHFGDGTRLSIL.

The CDR3 protein is CARDGTRNQPQHF. CDR3 DNA sequence: TGTGCCAGGGACGGGACACGGAATCAGCCCCAGCATTTT. The chain links TRBV19 to TRBJ1-5, with D possibly being TRBD1 (6 bases). The CDR3 spans 13 residues. V lost 9 bases to trimming and J lost 4 bases, with 13 bases between them. The germline CDR1 and CDR2 sequences are LNHDA and SQIVND (reference sequence).

The V gene is TRBV7-2, the J gene TRBJ1-3; TRBD1 aligns across 7 bases. Per the germline V gene, CDR1 is SGHTA and CDR2 is FQGNSA. V gave up 5 bases and J gave up 5 bases; unmatched junction bases: 9. The CDR3 covers 15 residues. The CDR3, as DNA: TGTGCCAGCAGCACCGACAGGGTTTGGAGAAACACCATATATTTT. It is translated as CASSTDRVWRNTIYF.

In its sample, this clonotype was seen a few times. This chain uses TRBV20-1 with TRBJ2-4; perhaps TRBD1 as D (7 bases). Trimming left V 2 bases short and J 4 bases short, with 12 bases between. The germline gives CDR1 DFQATT, CDR2 SNEGSKA (reference sequence). The CDR3 is 14 amino acids. The CDR3 DNA reads as TGCAGTGCTAGACAGACAGGGACTAAAAACATTCAGTACTTC. Its translation is CSARQTGTKNIQYF.

This sequence joins TRBV4-2 and TRBJ2-1; D is unresolved. CDR1 is LGHNA, CDR2 YNFKEQ, per germline. This CDR3 is 17 amino acids long. V was cut by 4 bases and J by 2 bases, with 18 bases left in between. CDR3 in DNA: TGTGCCAGCAGCCTCCATTGGCGTGGCTATCCCTACAATGAGCAGTTCTTC. It is translated as CASSLHWRGYPYNEQFF.

The chain is built from TRBV25-1 and TRBJ1-1; maybe TRBD1 (6 bases). With 6 bases removed from V and 0 bases from J, the gap between germline ends came to 14 bases. Germline V gene sequence: CDR1 MGHDK, CDR2 SYGVNS. The length of the CDR3 is 15 residues. The CDR3, as DNA: TGTGCCAGCAGACAGACAGGATCCCTGAACACTGAAGCTTTCTTT. It is translated as CASRQTGSLNTEAFF. The variable domain in full, completed from reference TRBV25-1 and TRBJ1-1, reads EADIYQTPRYLVIGTGKKITLECSQTMGHDKMYWYQQDPGMELHLIHYSYGVNSTEKGDLSSESTVSRIRTEHFPLTLESARPSHTSQYLCASRQTGSLNTEAFFGQGTRLTVV.

This rearrangement joins TRBV24-1 to TRBJ1-5, with 8 bases lining up with TRBD1. Unmatched junction bases numbered 8, after V lost 6 bases and J lost 5 bases. Germline loops: CDR1 KGHDR, CDR2 SFDVKD. The CDR3 loop spans 15 amino acids. The CDR3 is CATSPRGRGHQPQHF. The CDR3 DNA reads TGTGCCACCAGTCCCCGGGGCAGGGGGCATCAGCCCCAGCATTTT.

The chain couples TRBV20-1 to TRBJ2-1; no firm D call. Trimming removed 1 base at V and 5 bases at J, with 12 bases between. The CDR3 contains 14 residues. Germline V gene lookup returns CDR1 DFQATT and CDR2 SNEGSKA (reference sequence). The CDR3, as DNA: TGCAGTGCTAGAGGGCAGCTCTTTAACAATGAGCAGTTCTTC. Translated: CSARGQLFNNEQFF.